A single TCR beta chain is shown here with its context. These data originate in a study of blood T cell repertoires in COVID-19. Study-wide context: Whether acute or convalescent, the COVID-19 samples came from the United States, Italy and Spain. PBMCs, B-cell-depleted T cells, or T cells were the source of the cDNA or gDNA that made up the material.

In the authors' workflow: Reference gene primers were amplified, and this amplification served to estimate nucleated cell counts. This table comes from immunoSEQ multiplex PCR, and its TCRdb copy is limited to in-frame clones, with some not included. V and J calls and clone size are as listed in that table; D and trimming were resolved from the DNA. The data hold tens of thousands of clones, with more than 85% observed a single time. Germline V gene data show CDR1 as SNHLY and CDR2 as FYNNEI. The V gene end was trimmed by 2 bases and the J gene end by 5 bases; junction bases not matched to a gene: 5. The CDR3 covers 15 residues.

The V and J genes are TRBV2 and TRBJ2-1, with TRBD2 matching over 8 bases. The sequenced material came from peripheral blood. The sequence came from a man aged 50 to 60 with active COVID-19. CDR3 sequence (DNA): TGTGCCAGCAGTGAATATGGGACTAGGGACAATGAGCAGTTCTTC. Its translation is CASSEYGTRDNEQFF.